One sample yielded the 30 T cell receptor beta chains listed below, sequenced in a study of T cell responses to AZD1222 COVID-19 vaccine. TCRdb keeps only in-frame clones here, not all; method: immunoSEQ multiplex PCR. The data hold around 110,000 clones, with almost 95% observed a single time. Sample: peripheral blood, taken 28 days after the second AZD1222 dose. These receptors came from an adult who received the AZD1222 COVID-19 vaccine.

The chain combines TRBV2 with TRBJ1-4; D gene uncertain. Germline assignment: CDR1 SNHLY and CDR2 FYNNEI. V shed 3 bases and J shed 8 bases, with 10 bases lying between them. This CDR3 comprises 13 residues. CDR3 coding DNA: TGTGCCAGCAGTGATCAACTTGGGGAAAAACTGTTTTTT. Translation gives CASSDQLGEKLFF. The full variable domain, its missing parts supplied by reference TRBV2 and TRBJ1-4, is EPEVTQTPSHQVTQMGQEVILRCVPISNHLYFYWYRQILGQKVEFLVSFYNNEISEKSEIFDDQFSVERPDGSNFTLKIRSTKLEDSAMYFCASSDQLGEKLFFGSGTQLSVL.

The chain combines TRBV28 with TRBJ1-2; TRBD1 matches 11 bases. Germline CDR1 and CDR2: MDHEN and SYDVKM. The CDR3 has 13 amino acids. Losses at the gene ends were 6 bases for V and 8 bases for J; bases not matched to a gene: 5. CDR3 amino acids: CASSLDRGPGYTF. The CDR3 nucleotides are TGTGCCAGCAGCCTGGACAGGGGGCCGGGCTACACCTTC.

The V call is TRBV19, the J call TRBJ1-5; D gene unclear. Between the trimmed V and J ends, which lost 3 bases and 5 bases, there was a span of 11 bases. Per germline, CDR1 LNHDA and CDR2 SQIVND (reference sequence). The CDR3 is made up of 14 amino acids. The CDR3 region is CASSINQWYQPQHF. The CDR3 nucleotides are TGTGCCAGTAGTATCAATCAGTGGTATCAGCCCCAGCATTTT.

The chain carries TRBV11-2 and TRBJ1-3; no firm D call. Germline loops: CDR1 SGHAT, CDR2 FQNNGV. The CDR3 runs 14 residues. Trimming cost V 5 bases and J 0 bases, with 8 bases left between them. This CDR3 reads CASSPDPSGNTIYF. CDR3 coding DNA: TGTGCCAGCAGCCCGGACCCCTCTGGAAACACCATATATTTT.

V and J are TRBV3-1 (or the pseudogene TRBV3-2) and TRBJ1-2, with D perhaps matching TRBD1 (5 bases). The germline V and J ends were trimmed by 10 bases and 0 bases, with 18 bases remaining between them. Germline-derived CDR1 and CDR2 are LGHDT and YNNKEL (reference sequence). CDR3 length: 15 residues. The CDR3 is CATSARGEANYGYTF. CDR3 sequence (DNA): TGTGCCACATCCGCACGGGGGGAAGCTAACTATGGCTACACCTTC.

The chain joins TRBV7-8 to TRBJ2-3; D gene unclear. The germline gives CDR1 SGHVS, CDR2 FQNEAQ. The V end lost 1 base, the J end lost 4 bases, and 3 bases lay between the germline ends. This CDR3 is built from 12 residues. The chain's CDR3 is CASSLGADTQYF. In nucleotides, the CDR3 is TGTGCCAGCAGCTTAGGCGCAGATACGCAGTATTTT. Combining the CDR3 with reference TRBV7-8 and TRBJ2-3 gives the whole variable domain GAGVSQSPRYKVAKRGQDVALRCDPISGHVSLFWYQQALGQGPEFLTYFQNEAQLDKSGLPSDRFFAERPEGSVSTLKIQRTQQEDSAVYLCASSLGADTQYFGPGTRLTVL.

V is TRBV7-6 and J is TRBJ2-3; the match to TRBD2 covers 14 bases. Germline V CDR1 and CDR2: SGHVS, FNYEAQ. The CDR3 totals 16 residues. J was trimmed by 6 bases and V by 3 bases; bases with no gene match: 5. The CDR3 region is CASSFRLAGGRDTQYF. CDR3 sequence (DNA): TGTGCCAGCAGCTTTCGACTAGCGGGAGGGCGGGATACGCAGTATTTT.

V and J are TRBV5-1 and TRBJ2-7; 7 bases map to TRBD2. J gave up 3 bases and V 0 bases, and 6 bases lay outside the gene matches. Looked up from germline, CDR1 is SGHRS and CDR2 is YFSETQ. The CDR3 contains 15 residues. The CDR3 DNA sequence: TGCGCCAGCAGCTTGGTGCCGAGCGGGAACTACGAGCAGTACTTC. Its protein is CASSLVPSGNYEQYF. Drawing the rest from reference TRBV5-1 and TRBJ2-7, the complete variable domain is KAGVTQTPRYLIKTRGQQVTLSCSPISGHRSVSWYQQTPGQGLQFLFEYFSETQRNKGNFPGRFSGRQFSNSRSEMNVSTLELGDSALYLCASSLVPSGNYEQYFGPGTRLTVT.

The rearrangement joins TRBV6-6 to TRBJ1-1; the D gene is possibly TRBD1 (6 bases). Deletions cut 8 bases from V and 6 bases from J, with 10 bases between. There are 11 residues in the CDR3. CDR1 and CDR2 from the germline V gene are MNHNY and SVGAGI (reference sequence). The CDR3 region has the DNA TGTGCCAGCGGAGGGGGATCTGAAGCTTTCTTT. Its protein is CASGGGSEAFF.

The gene calls are TRBV27 and TRBJ2-1; D call uncertain. Germline values: CDR1 MNHEY, CDR2 SMNVEV (reference sequence). Trimming removed 2 bases from V and 6 bases from J, with 11 bases in between. The CDR3 has 14 residues. The CDR3 loop is CASSLRPFGNEQFF. For the CDR3, the DNA is TGTGCCAGCAGTTTACGACCTTTCGGCAATGAGCAGTTCTTC.

The J gene is TRBJ1-6, the V gene TRBV27, with D perhaps TRBD1 (5 bases). V dropped 5 bases and J dropped 9 bases, with 17 bases sitting between them. Germline assignment: CDR1 MNHEY and CDR2 SMNVEV (reference sequence). The CDR3 extends over 15 amino acids. The chain's CDR3 is CASSLTTGVTSPLHF. CDR3 bases: TGTGCCAGCAGTCTCACTACAGGCGTGACTTCACCCCTCCACTTT.

This sequence joins TRBV28 and TRBJ2-3; TRBD1 matches at 8 bases. CDR1 MDHEN and CDR2 SYDVKM come from the germline V gene. The length of the CDR3 is 15 residues. The V segment lost 5 bases and the J segment 1 base; nucleotides outside the gene matches: 5. The CDR3 DNA sequence: TGTGCCAGCAGTGCCGCGGGACAGGGCACAGATACGCAGTATTTT. This gives the protein CASSAAGQGTDTQYF.

This chain links TRBV7-3 with TRBJ2-3; 13 bases match TRBD2. V dropped 1 base and J dropped 5; count of bases not matched to a gene: 3. CDR3 length: 16 residues. The V gene's germline CDR1 is SGHTA and CDR2 FQGTGA. The CDR3 protein is CASSLIGLAGVDTQYF. The CDR3, as DNA: TGTGCCAGCAGCTTAATCGGACTAGCGGGAGTAGATACGCAGTATTTT.

The chain links TRBV19 to TRBJ1-5, with TRBD1 as a possible D gene (5 bases). CDR1 is LNHDA and CDR2 is SQIVND in the germline V gene (reference sequence). Trimming removed 7 bases at V and 8 bases at J, with 15 bases between. The CDR3 extends over 13 amino acids. The CDR3 spells CASTLRGREPQHF. In nucleotides, the CDR3 is TGTGCCAGTACCTTGAGGGGAAGAGAGCCCCAGCATTTT.

The chain carries TRBV30 and TRBJ1-5; D not resolved. The CDR3 runs to 13 residues. Germline V gene sequence: CDR1 GTSNPN, CDR2 SVGIG (reference sequence). Between the trimmed V and J ends, which lost 3 bases and 6 bases, there was a span of 12 bases. The CDR3 DNA reads TGTGCCTGGAGGGCCGGCGGAACTCAGCCCCAGCATTTT. As protein: CAWRAGGTQPQHF. The full variable domain, in which reference TRBV30 and TRBJ1-5 provide the parts outside the CDR3, is SQTIHQWPATLVQPVGSPLSLECTVEGTSNPNLYWYRQAAGRGLQLLFYSVGIGQISSEVPQNLSASRPQDRQFILSSKKLLLSDSGFYLCAWRAGGTQPQHFGDGTRLSIL.

The chain combines TRBV7-9 with TRBJ1-2, with D perhaps matching TRBD1 (6 bases). Trimming stripped 5 bases from V and 0 bases from J, with 16 bases between. Germline CDR1 is SEHNR and CDR2 is FQNEAQ (reference sequence). The CDR3 consists of 16 residues. The chain's CDR3 is CASSVNPTGANYGYTF. The DNA of the CDR3 is TGTGCCAGCAGCGTCAACCCGACAGGAGCTAACTATGGCTACACCTTC. Looking up the rest from reference TRBV7-9 and TRBJ1-2 gives the full variable domain: DTGVSQNPRHKITKRGQNVTFRCDPISEHNRLYWYRQTLGQGPEFLTYFQNEAQLEKSRLLSDRFSAERPKGSFSTLEIQRTEQGDSAMYLCASSVNPTGANYGYTFGSGTRLTVV.

The chain is built from TRBV6-5 and TRBJ1-1; D gene unclear. The CDR3 contains 13 residues. V shed 2 bases and J shed 4 bases, with 8 bases lying between them. Germline V lookup: CDR1 MNHEY, CDR2 SVGAGI. The CDR3 sequence: CASSYRTGTEAFF. The CDR3 DNA follows: TGTGCCAGCAGTTACAGGACCGGCACTGAAGCTTTCTTT.

V gene TRBV5-4 combines with J gene TRBJ1-1; 7 bases are a match to TRBD1. V shed 2 bases, J shed 8 bases, and the junction held 6 bases outside the gene matches. CDR1 is SGHNT and CDR2 is YYREEE in the germline V gene (reference sequence). This CDR3 spans 13 amino acids. The CDR3 nucleotides are TGTGCCAGCAGCTTAGGGGACAGTCGCGAAGCTTTCTTT. This translates into CASSLGDSREAFF. Full variable domain (missing parts from reference TRBV5-4 and TRBJ1-1): ETGVTQSPTHLIKTRGQQVTLRCSSQSGHNTVSWYQQALGQGPQFIFQYYREEENGRGNFPPRFSGLQFPNYSSELNVNALELDDSALYLCASSLGDSREAFFGQGTRLTVV.

The chain joins TRBV6-5 to TRBJ1-5, with D hard to call. Germline V lookup: CDR1 MNHEY, CDR2 SVGAGI. V was trimmed by 4 bases and J by 11 bases, leaving 18 bases between them. The CDR3 totals 14 residues. This chain's CDR3 is CASSLDISAGTQHF. In DNA, the CDR3 is TGTGCCAGCAGTTTAGACATTTCCGCGGGGACCCAGCATTTT.

This clone appeared a few times. The chain combines TRBV7-9 with TRBJ2-3, with TRBD1 identical over 9 bases. Germline-derived CDR1 and CDR2 are SEHNR and FQNEAQ (reference sequence). V trimming: 5 bases; J trimming: 0 bases; junction bases outside the gene matches: 12. The CDR3 extends over 18 amino acids. The DNA of the CDR3 is TGTGCCAGCAGCGTCCGGGACAGGGATACTTCTAGCACAGATACGCAGTATTTT. It encodes CASSVRDRDTSSTDTQYF.

The chain carries TRBV19 and TRBJ1-2, with D perhaps matching TRBD1 (5 bases). From germline, CDR1 is LNHDA and CDR2 SQIVND (reference sequence). With 6 bases removed from V and 4 bases from J, the gap between germline ends came to 21 bases. CDR3 length equals 16 residues. The chain's CDR3 is CASSPRLGGDAYGYTF. CDR3 nucleotides: TGTGCCAGTAGCCCCCGCCTTGGGGGTGACGCCTATGGCTACACCTTC.

The gene calls are TRBV2 and TRBJ1-4; 7 bases are shared with TRBD1. Looked up from germline, CDR1 is SNHLY and CDR2 is FYNNEI. This CDR3 has 14 amino acids. The trim removed 7 bases at V and 7 bases at J, leaving 9 bases unmatched. The CDR3 is CASNSDREGEKLFF. Written as DNA, the CDR3 is TGTGCCAGCAACTCTGACAGGGAGGGTGAAAAACTGTTTTTT.

The chain joins TRBV28 to TRBJ2-1; 12 bases match TRBD2. This CDR3 has 16 amino acids. The J segment lost 10 bases and the V segment lost 3 bases, leaving 10 bases of the junction unmatched. Looked up from germline, CDR1 is MDHEN and CDR2 is SYDVKM. The CDR3 reads CASSFVTSGSSLEQFF. The DNA for the CDR3 is TGTGCCAGCAGTTTTGTGACTAGCGGGAGCTCCCTGGAGCAGTTCTTC.

This clone appeared a single time. This chain links TRBV11-1 with TRBJ1-1; 9 nucleotides align to TRBD1. V shed 5 bases, J shed 1 base, and the junction held 2 bases outside the gene matches. Germline-derived CDR1 and CDR2 are SGHAT and FQDESV (reference sequence). There are 14 residues in the CDR3. DNA for the CDR3: TGTGCCAGCAGCGGGGGACAGGGGAACACTGAAGCTTTCTTT. This encodes CASSGGQGNTEAFF.

This chain uses TRBV5-1 with TRBJ1-4; D unclear. This CDR3 has 16 residues. V was shortened by 1 base and J by 8 bases, with 18 bases between the two germline ends. The germline V gene encodes CDR1 SGHRS and CDR2 YFSETQ. The CDR3 nucleotides read TGCGCCAGCAGCTTGTCCGAACTGGCAGGCGGCGAAAAACTGTTTTTT. Amino acids: CASSLSELAGGEKLFF. The full variable domain, rest sourced from reference TRBV5-1 and TRBJ1-4, is KAGVTQTPRYLIKTRGQQVTLSCSPISGHRSVSWYQQTPGQGLQFLFEYFSETQRNKGNFPGRFSGRQFSNSRSEMNVSTLELGDSALYLCASSLSELAGGEKLFFGSGTQLSVL.

This clone was recorded once. The chain carries TRBV2 and TRBJ2-5; D call uncertain. V gave up 1 base and J gave up 5 bases, with 2 bases separating them. The CDR3 totals 11 residues. Germline CDR1 is SNHLY and CDR2 is FYNNEI. The CDR3 here is CASSEVETQYF. CDR3 nucleotides: TGTGCCAGCAGTGAAGTGGAGACCCAGTACTTC.

Turning to this clone: The sample has other DNA sequences that encode this CDR3 too. V and J are TRBV4-1 and TRBJ2-3; 12 bases line up with TRBD2. The CDR3 runs to 15 residues. In germline, CDR1 is MGHRA, CDR2 YSYEKL. The V gene end was trimmed by 5 bases and the J gene end by 5 bases; junction bases not matched to a gene: 5. The CDR3 protein is CASSRLAGEGDTQYF. In DNA, the CDR3 is TGCGCCAGCAGCAGACTAGCGGGAGAGGGAGATACGCAGTATTTT.

This clone was seen a single time. The J gene is TRBJ1-1, the V gene TRBV6-1; no definite D call. With 2 bases removed from V and 1 base from J, the gap between germline ends came to 5 bases. Germline V CDR1 and CDR2: MNHNS, SASEGT. The CDR3 has 13 residues. CDR3 sequence: CASSEWGNTEAFF. CDR3 bases: TGTGCCAGCAGTGAATGGGGGAACACTGAAGCTTTCTTT.

The chain combines TRBV7-9 with TRBJ2-7, with D hard to call. Germline-derived CDR1 and CDR2 are SEHNR and FQNEAQ (reference sequence). Between the trimmed V and J ends, which lost 1 base and 3 bases, there was a span of 7 bases. The CDR3 consists of 13 residues. The CDR3 region has the DNA TGTGCCAGCAGCTTAGACGGAGTCTACGAGCAGTACTTC. As protein: CASSLDGVYEQYF.

The DNA for the CDR3 is TGTGCCAGCAGCCAAACCGGCTGGGGGGATTATAGCAATCAGCCCCAGCATTTT. Amino acid sequence: CASSQTGWGDYSNQPQHF. The gene calls are TRBV4-2 and TRBJ1-5; a possible D gene is TRBD1 (5 bases). With 2 bases removed from V and 0 bases from J, the gap between germline ends came to 17 bases. The CDR3 consists of 18 residues. Germline V gene data show CDR1 as LGHNA and CDR2 as YNFKEQ.